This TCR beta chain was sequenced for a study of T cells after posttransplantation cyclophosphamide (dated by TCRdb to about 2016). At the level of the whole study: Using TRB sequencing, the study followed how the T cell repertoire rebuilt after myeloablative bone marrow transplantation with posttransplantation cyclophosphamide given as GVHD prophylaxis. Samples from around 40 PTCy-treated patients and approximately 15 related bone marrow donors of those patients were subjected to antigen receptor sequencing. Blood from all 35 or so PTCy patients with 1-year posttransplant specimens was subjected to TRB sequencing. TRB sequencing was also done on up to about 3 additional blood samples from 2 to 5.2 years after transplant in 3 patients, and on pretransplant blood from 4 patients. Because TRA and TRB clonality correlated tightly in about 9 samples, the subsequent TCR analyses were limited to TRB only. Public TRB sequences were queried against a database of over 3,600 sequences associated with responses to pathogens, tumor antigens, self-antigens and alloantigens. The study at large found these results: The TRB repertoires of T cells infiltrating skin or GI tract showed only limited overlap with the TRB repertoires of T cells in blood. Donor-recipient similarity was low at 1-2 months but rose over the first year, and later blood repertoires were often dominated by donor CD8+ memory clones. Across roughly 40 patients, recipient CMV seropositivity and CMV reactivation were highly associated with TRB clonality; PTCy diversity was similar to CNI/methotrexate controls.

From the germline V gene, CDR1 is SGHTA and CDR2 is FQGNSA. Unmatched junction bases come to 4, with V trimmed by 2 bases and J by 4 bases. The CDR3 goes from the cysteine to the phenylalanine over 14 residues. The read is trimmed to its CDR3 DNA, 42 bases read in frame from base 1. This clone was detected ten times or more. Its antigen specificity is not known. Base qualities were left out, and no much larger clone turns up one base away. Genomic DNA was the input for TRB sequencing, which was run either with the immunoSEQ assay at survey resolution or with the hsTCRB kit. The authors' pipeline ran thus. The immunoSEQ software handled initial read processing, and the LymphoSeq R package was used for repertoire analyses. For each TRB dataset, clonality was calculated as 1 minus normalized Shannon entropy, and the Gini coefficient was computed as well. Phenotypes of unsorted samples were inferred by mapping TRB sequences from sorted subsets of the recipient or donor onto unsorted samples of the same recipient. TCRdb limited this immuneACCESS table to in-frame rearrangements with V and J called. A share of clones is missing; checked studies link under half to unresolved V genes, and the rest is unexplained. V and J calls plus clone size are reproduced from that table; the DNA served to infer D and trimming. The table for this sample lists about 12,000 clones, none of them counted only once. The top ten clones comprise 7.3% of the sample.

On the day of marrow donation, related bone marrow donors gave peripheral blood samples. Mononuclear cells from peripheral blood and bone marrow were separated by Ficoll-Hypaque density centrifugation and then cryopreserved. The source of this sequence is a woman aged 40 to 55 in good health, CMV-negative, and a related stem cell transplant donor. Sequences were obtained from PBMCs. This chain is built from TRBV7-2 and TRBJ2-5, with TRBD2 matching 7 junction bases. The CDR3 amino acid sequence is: CASSLPSGLETQYF. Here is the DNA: TGTGCCAGCAGCTTACCTAGCGGCCTAGAGACCCAGTACTTC.